This T cell receptor (beta chain) came from a study of CD8 T cells in ankylosing spondylitis. V was pared by 5 bases and J by 8 bases, with 22 bases between. Germline CDR1 SEHNR, CDR2 FQNEAQ (reference sequence). The CDR3 runs 16 residues. The authors made TCR beta libraries by quantitative 5'-RACE with molecular barcodes. MiXCR was run by TCRdb on the 5' RACE reads, yielding one entry per CDR3 protein. The table has some 150,000 distinct CDR3 sequences, around 45% seen once. What was sequenced was synovial fluid, either unsorted or a sorted T cell fraction (not recorded which). The origin of this receptor is a male donor with ankylosing spondylitis. The gene calls are TRBV7-9 and TRBJ2-1; unclear D gene. CDR3 DNA: TGTGCCAGCAGCCCCGTATTTACCCGAACTGGAGATGAGCAGTTCTTC. The encoded protein is CASSPVFTRTGDEQFF.